This is a list of T cell receptor beta chains from one sample in a study of post-analysis software for immune sequencing data. TCRdb reprocessed the PCR reads via MiXCR and lists one record per CDR3 protein. Seen here are around 770,000 distinct CDR3 sequences, around 46% observed once, and the top ten hold roughly 5%. Sequenced: blood. Receptors were obtained from a girl under 18 with multiple sclerosis. Each CDR3 is given with its conserved first and last residue. D genes are given only for firm matches. Clone size is stated in some rows and not others, as once, few, many or a class when expanded.

J gene | clone size | D gene | V gene | CDR3 DNA | CDR3 protein
TRBJ2-1 | . | TRBD2 | TRBV6-1 | TGTGCCAGCAGGGGACTAGCGGGAGGGTCTGAGCAGTTCTTC | CASRGLAGGSEQFF
TRBJ2-1 | once | TRBD1 | TRBV12-3/TRBV12-4 | TGCGCCAGCACCGGGACAGGAATATACAATGAGCAGTTCTTC | CASTGTGIYNEQFF
TRBJ2-5 | few | TRBD1 | TRBV29-1 | TGCAGCGTTGTGCCCCAGGGGGCAGTGGAGACCCAGTACTTC | CSVVPQGAVETQYF
TRBJ2-2 | few | . | TRBV2 | TGTGCCAGCCAGTCGGAAGTGCCCCCCGGGGAGCTGTTTTTT | CASQSEVPPGELFF
TRBJ2-1 | few | TRBD2 | TRBV7-2 | TGTGCCAGCAGGCTAGCGGGAGGGTCCTCCTACAATGAGCAGTTCTTC | CASRLAGGSSYNEQFF
TRBJ2-5 | few | . | TRBV28 | TGTGCCAGCAGTCCCCGGACTGCCGTCGGGACCCAGTACTTC | CASSPRTAVGTQYF
TRBJ1-1 | . | . | TRBV24-1 | TGTGCCACCAGTGATCCCCAGGCGCAACGAGCTTTCTTT | CATSDPQAQRAFF
TRBJ2-6 | . | . | TRBV28 | TGTGCCAGCAGGCGATCAGGGTCGGGGGCCAACGTCCTGACTTTC | CASRRSGSGANVLTF
TRBJ2-5 | . | TRBD2 | TRBV20-1 | TGCAGTGCTAGAGATAGGCGGAGCGGGAGGGCCCGGGAGACCCAGTACTTC | CSARDRRSGRARETQYF
TRBJ1-1 | . | . | TRBV24-1 | TGTGCCACCAGTGATCGCAGTGGCACTGAAGCTTTCTTT | CATSDRSGTEAFF
TRBJ2-1 | once | . | TRBV7-9 | TGTGCCAGCAGCTTAGCCCCAGGCGCGAAAGCTAACAATGAGCAGTTCTTC | CASSLAPGAKANNEQFF
TRBJ2-7 | few | TRBD2 | TRBV20-1 | TGCAGTGCTAACCCCGGGGCGGGAGGATACGAGCAGTACTTC | CSANPGAGGYEQYF
TRBJ2-5 | once | . | TRBV7-2 | TGTGCCAGCAGCTTATCAGACCAAGAGACCCAGTGCTTC | CASSLSDQETQCF
TRBJ2-5 | few | TRBD2 | TRBV6-6 | TGTGCCAGCAACGGCGGGAGGGCCCCACAAGAGACCCAGTACTTC | CASNGGRAPQETQYF
TRBJ2-1 | . | TRBD2 | TRBV7-9 | TGTGCCAGCAGCTTCGAAGCCGGGACTAGCACCAATGAGCAGTTCTTC | CASSFEAGTSTNEQFF
TRBJ1-2 | . | . | TRBV12-3/TRBV12-4 | TGTGCCAGCAGTCCCGGCCTAAAGGAGAACTATGGCTACACCTTC | CASSPGLKENYGYTF
TRBJ2-1 | . | . | TRBV2 | TGTGCCAGCAGTGAAGGAAGGCAGTCCTACAATGAGCAGTTCTTC | CASSEGRQSYNEQFF